A single T cell receptor (beta chain) is shown here with its context. The sample comes from a study of blood T cell repertoires in COVID-19. Study at large: Sources were T cells, B-cell-depleted T cells, or PBMCs; the material itself was cDNA or gDNA.

The CDR3 length is 16 residues. The V end was cut by 0 bases, the J end by 5 bases, with 17 bases between. Germline CDR1 SGHAT, CDR2 FQNNGV. Original processing methods: Nucleated cell number was recorded as an estimate derived from reference gene primer amplification. Clones were sequenced by immunoSEQ multiplex PCR, and TCRdb holds only the in-frame ones, with some missing. The DNA gave D and trimming, while V, J and clone size come from that table. The table has 200,000 to 250,000 clones, about 87% seen once; the top ten hold around 3.8%. This TCR came from a woman in her twenties or thirties who had been exposed to COVID-19. Sequencing input: PBMCs or T cells enriched from blood (not recorded which). J is TRBJ2-7 and V is TRBV11-2; a weak D match, TRBD1 (5 bases). The CDR3 region has the DNA TGTGCCAGCAGCTTAGATTTGGGGCCCCATCGGAACGAGCAGTACTTC. This codes for CASSLDLGPHRNEQYF.